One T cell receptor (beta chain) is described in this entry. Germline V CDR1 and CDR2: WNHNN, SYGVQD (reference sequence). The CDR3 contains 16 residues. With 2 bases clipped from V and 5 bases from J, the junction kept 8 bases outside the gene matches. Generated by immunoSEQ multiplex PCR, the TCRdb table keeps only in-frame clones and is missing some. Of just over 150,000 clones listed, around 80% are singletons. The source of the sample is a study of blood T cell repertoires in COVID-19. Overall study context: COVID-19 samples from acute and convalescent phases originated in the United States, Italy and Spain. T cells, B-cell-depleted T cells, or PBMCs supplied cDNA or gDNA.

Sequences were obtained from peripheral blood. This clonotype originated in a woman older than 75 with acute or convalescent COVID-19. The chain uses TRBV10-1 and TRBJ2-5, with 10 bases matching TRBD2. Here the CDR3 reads CASSEGSGGFYETQYF. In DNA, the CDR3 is TGCGCCAGCAGTGAGGGTAGCGGGGGGTTCTACGAGACCCAGTACTTC.